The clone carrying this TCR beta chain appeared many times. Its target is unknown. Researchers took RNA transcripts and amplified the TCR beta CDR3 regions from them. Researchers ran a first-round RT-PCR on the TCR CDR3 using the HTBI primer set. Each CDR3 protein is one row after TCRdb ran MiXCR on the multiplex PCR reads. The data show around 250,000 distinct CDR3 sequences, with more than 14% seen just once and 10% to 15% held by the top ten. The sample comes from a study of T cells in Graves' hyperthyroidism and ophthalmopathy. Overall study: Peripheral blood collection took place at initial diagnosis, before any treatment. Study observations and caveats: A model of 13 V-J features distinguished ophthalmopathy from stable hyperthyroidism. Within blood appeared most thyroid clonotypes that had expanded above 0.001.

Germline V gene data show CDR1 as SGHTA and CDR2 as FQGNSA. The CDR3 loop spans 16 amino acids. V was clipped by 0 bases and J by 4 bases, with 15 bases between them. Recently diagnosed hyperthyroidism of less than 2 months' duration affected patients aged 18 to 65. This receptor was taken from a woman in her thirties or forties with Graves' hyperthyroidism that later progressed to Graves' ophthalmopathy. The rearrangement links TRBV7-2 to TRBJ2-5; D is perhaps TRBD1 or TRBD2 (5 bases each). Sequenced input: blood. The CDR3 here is CASSLAGTERAETQYF. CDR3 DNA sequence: TGTGCCAGCAGCTTAGCGGGGACGGAAAGGGCAGAGACCCAGTACTTC.